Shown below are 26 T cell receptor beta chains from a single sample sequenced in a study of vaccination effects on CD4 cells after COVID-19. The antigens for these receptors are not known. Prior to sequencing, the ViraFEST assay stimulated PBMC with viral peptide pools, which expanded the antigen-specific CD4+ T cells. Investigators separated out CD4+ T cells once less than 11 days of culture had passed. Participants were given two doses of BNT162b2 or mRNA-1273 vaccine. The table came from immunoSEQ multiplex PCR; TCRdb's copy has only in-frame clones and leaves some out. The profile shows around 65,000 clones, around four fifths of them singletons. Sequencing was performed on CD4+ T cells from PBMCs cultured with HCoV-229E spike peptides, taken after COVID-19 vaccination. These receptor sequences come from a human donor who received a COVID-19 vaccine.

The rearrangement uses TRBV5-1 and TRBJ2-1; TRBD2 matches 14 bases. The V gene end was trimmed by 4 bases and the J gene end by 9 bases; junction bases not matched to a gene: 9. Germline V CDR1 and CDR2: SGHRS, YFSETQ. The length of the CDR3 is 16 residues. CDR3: CASSLHGTSGGGEQFF. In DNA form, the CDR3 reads TGCGCCAGCAGCCTCCACGGGACTAGCGGGGGCGGTGAGCAGTTCTTC.

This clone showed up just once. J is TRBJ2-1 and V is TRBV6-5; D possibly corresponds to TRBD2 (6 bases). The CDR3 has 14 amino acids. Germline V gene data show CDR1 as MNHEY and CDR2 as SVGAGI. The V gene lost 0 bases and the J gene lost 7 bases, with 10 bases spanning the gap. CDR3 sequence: CASSYSEGRNEQFF. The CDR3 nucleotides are TGTGCCAGCAGTTACTCGGAGGGGAGGAATGAGCAGTTCTTC.

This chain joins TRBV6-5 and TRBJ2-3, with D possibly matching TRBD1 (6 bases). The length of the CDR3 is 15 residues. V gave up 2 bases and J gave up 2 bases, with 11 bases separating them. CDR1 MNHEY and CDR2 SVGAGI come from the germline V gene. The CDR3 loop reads CASSYHTGNTDTQYF. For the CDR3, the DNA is TGTGCCAGCAGTTACCACACAGGGAACACAGATACGCAGTATTTT.

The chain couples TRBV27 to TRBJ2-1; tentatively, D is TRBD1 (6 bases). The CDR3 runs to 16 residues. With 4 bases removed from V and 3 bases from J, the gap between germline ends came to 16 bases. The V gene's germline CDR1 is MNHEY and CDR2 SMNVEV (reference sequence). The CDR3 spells CASSSLRGQNYNEQFF. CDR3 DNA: TGTGCCAGCAGTTCCCTCAGGGGCCAGAACTACAATGAGCAGTTCTTC.

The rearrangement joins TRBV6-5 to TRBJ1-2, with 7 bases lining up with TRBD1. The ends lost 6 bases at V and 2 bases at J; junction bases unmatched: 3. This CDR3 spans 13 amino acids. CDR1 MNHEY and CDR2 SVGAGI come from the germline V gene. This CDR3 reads CASSAGQNYGYTF. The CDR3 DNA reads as TGTGCCAGCAGCGCGGGACAGAACTATGGCTACACCTTC.

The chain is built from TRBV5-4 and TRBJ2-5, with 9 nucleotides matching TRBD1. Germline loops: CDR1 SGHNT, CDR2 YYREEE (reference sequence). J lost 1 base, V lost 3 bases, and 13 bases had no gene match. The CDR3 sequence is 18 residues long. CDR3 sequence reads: CASSYRLGTGRRQETQYF. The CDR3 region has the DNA TGTGCCAGCAGCTACCGCCTGGGGACAGGGCGCCGCCAAGAGACCCAGTACTTC.

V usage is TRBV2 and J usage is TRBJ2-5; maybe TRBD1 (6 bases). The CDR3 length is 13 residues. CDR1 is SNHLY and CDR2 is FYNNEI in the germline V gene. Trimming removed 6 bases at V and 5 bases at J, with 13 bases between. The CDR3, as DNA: TGTGCCAGCAGACGCCAGGGGAGCGAGACCCAGTACTTC. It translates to CASRRQGSETQYF.

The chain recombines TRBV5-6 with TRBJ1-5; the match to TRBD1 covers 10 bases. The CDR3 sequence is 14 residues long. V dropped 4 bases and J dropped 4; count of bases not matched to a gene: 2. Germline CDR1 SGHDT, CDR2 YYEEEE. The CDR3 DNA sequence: TGTGCCAGCAGCCGGACAGGGGGGAATCAGCCCCAGCATTTT. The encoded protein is CASSRTGGNQPQHF.

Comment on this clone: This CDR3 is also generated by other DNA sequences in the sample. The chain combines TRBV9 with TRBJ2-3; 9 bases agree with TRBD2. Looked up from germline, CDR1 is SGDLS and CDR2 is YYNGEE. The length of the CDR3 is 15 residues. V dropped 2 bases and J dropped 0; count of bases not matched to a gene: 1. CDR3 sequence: CASSVSGGSTDTQYF. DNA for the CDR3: TGTGCCAGCAGCGTTAGCGGGGGCAGCACAGATACGCAGTATTTT.

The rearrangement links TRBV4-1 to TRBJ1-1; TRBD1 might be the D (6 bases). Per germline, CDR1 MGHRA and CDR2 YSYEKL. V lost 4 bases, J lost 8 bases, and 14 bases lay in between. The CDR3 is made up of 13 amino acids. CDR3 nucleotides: TGCGCCAGCAGCCCGATGGGCAGGGGAGAAGCTTTCTTT. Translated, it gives CASSPMGRGEAFF.

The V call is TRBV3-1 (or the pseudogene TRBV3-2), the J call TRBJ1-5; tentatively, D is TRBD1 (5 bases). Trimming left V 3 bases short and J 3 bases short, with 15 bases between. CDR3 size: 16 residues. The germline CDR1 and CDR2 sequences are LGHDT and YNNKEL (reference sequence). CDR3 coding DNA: TGTGCCAGCAGCCAGGCAGGGATGGTCGACAATCAGCCCCAGCATTTT. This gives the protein CASSQAGMVDNQPQHF.

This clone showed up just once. The CDR3 sequence: CASSQLRTHYGYTF. In DNA form, the CDR3 reads TGCGCCAGCAGCCAACTCCGGACGCACTATGGCTACACCTTC. The chain links TRBV4-3 to TRBJ1-2, with D unresolved. Germline CDR1 is LGHNA and CDR2 is YSLEER. The CDR3 runs to 14 residues. V gave up 2 bases and J gave up 3 bases, with 10 bases separating them.

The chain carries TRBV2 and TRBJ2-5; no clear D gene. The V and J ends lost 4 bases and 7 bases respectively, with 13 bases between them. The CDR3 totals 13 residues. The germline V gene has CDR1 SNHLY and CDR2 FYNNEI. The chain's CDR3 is CASSVSSWGTQYF. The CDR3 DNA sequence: TGTGCCAGCAGTGTGAGTAGCTGGGGGACCCAGTACTTC.

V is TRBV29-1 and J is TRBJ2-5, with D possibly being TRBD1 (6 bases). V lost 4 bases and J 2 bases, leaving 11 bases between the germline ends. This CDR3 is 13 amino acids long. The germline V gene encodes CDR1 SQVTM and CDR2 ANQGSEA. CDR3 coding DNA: TGCAGCGTTGCCTGGACAGCTCAAGAGACCCAGTACTTC. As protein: CSVAWTAQETQYF. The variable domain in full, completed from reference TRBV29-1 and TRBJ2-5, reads SAVISQKPSRDICQRGTSLTIQCQVDSQVTMMFWYRQQPGQSLTLIATANQGSEATYESGFVIDKFPISRPNLTFSTLTVSNMSPEDSSIYLCSVAWTAQETQYFGPGTRLLVL.

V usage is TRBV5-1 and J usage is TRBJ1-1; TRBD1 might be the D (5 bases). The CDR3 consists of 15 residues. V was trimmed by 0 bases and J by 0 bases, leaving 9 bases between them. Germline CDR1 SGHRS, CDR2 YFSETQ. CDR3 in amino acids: CASSLAAGLNTEAFF. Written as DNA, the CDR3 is TGCGCCAGCAGCTTGGCCGCAGGGTTGAACACTGAAGCTTTCTTT. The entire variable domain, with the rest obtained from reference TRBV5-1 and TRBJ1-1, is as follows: KAGVTQTPRYLIKTRGQQVTLSCSPISGHRSVSWYQQTPGQGLQFLFEYFSETQRNKGNFPGRFSGRQFSNSRSEMNVSTLELGDSALYLCASSLAAGLNTEAFFGQGTRLTVV.

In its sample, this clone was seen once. Here the CDR3 DNA reads TGTGCCAGCAGTGACCCCCAGGGGGCGGACACTGAAGCTTTCTTT. Translation gives CASSDPQGADTEAFF. The chain links TRBV6-2 or TRBV6-3 to TRBJ1-1, with 8 bases identical to TRBD1. Germline V gives CDR1 MNHEY, CDR2 SVGEGT. J lost 3 bases, V lost 5 bases, and 8 bases had no gene match. The CDR3 length is 15 residues.

The DNA for the CDR3 is TGTGCCAGCTCACCACAGGGACCGGATAATTCACCCCTCCACTTT. This gives the protein CASSPQGPDNSPLHF. This chain links TRBV18 with TRBJ1-6; maybe TRBD1 (5 bases). Trimming took off 1 base at V and 5 bases at J, with 9 bases between the two ends. The CDR3 is made up of 15 amino acids. The germline CDR1 and CDR2 sequences are KGHSH and LQKENI.

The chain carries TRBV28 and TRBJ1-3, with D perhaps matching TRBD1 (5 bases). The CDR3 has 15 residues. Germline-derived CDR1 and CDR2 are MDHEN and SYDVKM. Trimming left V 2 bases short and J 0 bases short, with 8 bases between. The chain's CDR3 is CASSLGGVSGNTIYF. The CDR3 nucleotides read TGTGCCAGCAGTTTAGGGGGAGTCTCTGGAAACACCATATATTTT.

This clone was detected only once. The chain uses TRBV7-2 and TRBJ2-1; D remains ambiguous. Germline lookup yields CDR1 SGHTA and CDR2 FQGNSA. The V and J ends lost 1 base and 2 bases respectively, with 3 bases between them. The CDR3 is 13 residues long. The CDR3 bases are TGTGCCAGCAGCTTAGGTACCTACAATGAGCAGTTCTTC. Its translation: CASSLGTYNEQFF.

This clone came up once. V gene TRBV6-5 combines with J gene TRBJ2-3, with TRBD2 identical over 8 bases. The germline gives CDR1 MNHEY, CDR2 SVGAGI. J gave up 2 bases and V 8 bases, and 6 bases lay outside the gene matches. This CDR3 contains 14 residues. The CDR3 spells CASSGRGVTDTQYF. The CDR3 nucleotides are TGTGCCAGCTCGGGGCGGGGGGTCACAGATACGCAGTATTTT.

CDR3 in DNA: TGTGCCACCAGTGATTCCCCTCGAGGTGGACAGAGTTACAATCAGCCCCAGCATTTT. It translates to CATSDSPRGGQSYNQPQHF. The chain links TRBV24-1 to TRBJ1-5; weak D call: TRBD1 (6 bases). Trimming cost V 2 bases and J 3 bases, with 22 bases left between them. Germline-derived CDR1 and CDR2 are KGHDR and SFDVKD. The CDR3 is 19 amino acids.

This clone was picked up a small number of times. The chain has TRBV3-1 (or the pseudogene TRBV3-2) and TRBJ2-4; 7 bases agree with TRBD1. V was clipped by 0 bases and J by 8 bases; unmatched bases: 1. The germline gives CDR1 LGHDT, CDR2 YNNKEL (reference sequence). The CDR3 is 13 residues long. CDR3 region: CASSQDRGHIQYF. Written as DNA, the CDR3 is TGTGCCAGCAGCCAAGATAGGGGGCACATTCAGTACTTC.

CDR3 nucleotide sequence: TGTGCCAGCAGTCAAGACACCCTTAGCAATCAGCCCCAGCATTTT. Residues: CASSQDTLSNQPQHF. V and J are TRBV7-2 and TRBJ1-5, with unresolved D. The CDR3 length is 15 residues. With 6 bases removed from V and 0 bases from J, the gap between germline ends came to 12 bases. Germline-derived CDR1 and CDR2 are SGHTA and FQGNSA.

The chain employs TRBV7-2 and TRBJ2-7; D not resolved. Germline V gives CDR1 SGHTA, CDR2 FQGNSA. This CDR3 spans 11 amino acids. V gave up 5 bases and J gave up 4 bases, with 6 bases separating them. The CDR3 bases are TGTGCCAGCAGCGGCCATTACGAGCAGTACGTC. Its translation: CASSGHYEQYV.

The CDR3 sequence: CAWSPGNGNTIYF. DNA of the CDR3: TGTGCCTGGAGCCCAGGGAATGGAAACACCATATATTTT. The chain has TRBV30 and TRBJ1-3; D may be TRBD1 (5 bases). V was shortened by 3 bases and J by 3 bases, with 9 bases between the two germline ends. This CDR3 has 13 residues. Germline V CDR1 and CDR2: GTSNPN, SVGIG (reference sequence).

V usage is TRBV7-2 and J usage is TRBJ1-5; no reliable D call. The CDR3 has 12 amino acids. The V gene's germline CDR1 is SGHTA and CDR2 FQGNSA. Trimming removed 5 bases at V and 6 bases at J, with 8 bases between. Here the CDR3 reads CASSRLLQPQHF. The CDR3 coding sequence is TGTGCCAGCAGCCGCCTACTTCAGCCCCAGCATTTT. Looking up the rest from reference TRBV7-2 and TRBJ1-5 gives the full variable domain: GAGVSQSPSNKVTEKGKDVELRCDPISGHTALYWYRQSLGQGLEFLIYFQGNSAPDKSGLPSDRFSAERTGGSVSTLTIQRTQQEDSAVYLCASSRLLQPQHFGDGTRLSIL.